The 32 T cell receptor beta chains below all came from one sample that was sequenced in a study of tumor and adjacent non-tumor tissue in lung cancer. This sample's RNA came from whole unsorted tissue. The library came from three nested PCR rounds adapted from ARM-PCR protocols. TCRdb passed the multiplex PCR reads through MiXCR, listing each CDR3 protein once. Altogether roughly 150,000 distinct CDR3 sequences are present, approximately 64% being singletons, with the ten largest covering about 20%. Sequenced sample: lung tumor tissue. These receptors all stem from a man in his fifties or sixties with small cell lung cancer.

This clonotype has more than one count but fewer than ten. A much larger clone is a single base away; this may be a read error. The rearrangement uses TRBV20-1 and TRBJ2-5; D is possibly TRBD2 (5 bases). Germline lookup yields CDR1 DFQATT and CDR2 SNEGSKA (reference sequence). The CDR3 is 13 residues long. Written as DNA, the CDR3 is TGCAGTACTAGAGGTCTAGCTTGGGAGACCCAGTACTTC. Protein: CSTRGLAWETQYF.

As to this clonotype: Possible read error: a much larger clone is one base away. The V and J genes are TRBV7-3 and TRBJ1-1; D not certain. The germline V gene has CDR1 SGHTA and CDR2 FQGTGA. CDR3 length: 14 residues. The chain's CDR3 is CARSLVAGNTEAFF. The CDR3 coding sequence is TGTGCCCGCAGCTTAGTGGCCGGGAACACTGAAGCTTTCTTT. The complete variable domain, with remaining parts taken from reference TRBV7-3 and TRBJ1-1, reads GAGVSQTPSNKVTEKGKYVELRCDPISGHTALYWYRQSLGQGPEFLIYFQGTGAADDSGLPNDRFFAVRPEGSVSTLKIQRTERGDSAVYLCARSLVAGNTEAFFGQGTRLTVV.

A word on this clonotype: Being one base from a much bigger clone, this may be a read error. V and J are TRBV5-4 and TRBJ2-1, with a weak D call TRBD2 (6 bases). Germline assignment: CDR1 SGHNT and CDR2 YYREEE (reference sequence). CDR3 length: 17 amino acids. The V end lost 2 bases, the J end lost 8 bases, and 23 bases lay between the germline ends. In DNA, the CDR3 is TGTGCCAGCAGCTTAAGGAGGAGGCGGGATGCGATGGATGAGCAGTTCTTC. Residues: CASSLRRRRDAMDEQFF.

For this clonotype: Its ends do not fully match the called genes, so a read error is possible. The chain uses TRBV24-1 and TRBJ1-3; D not resolved. Germline-derived CDR1 and CDR2 are KGHDR and SFDVKD. The CDR3 spans 15 residues. CDR3 loop: CATTTRPSVGNTIHF. As DNA, the CDR3 is TGTGCCACCACCACCCGACCCTCCGTGGGAAACACCATACATTTT.

This clonotype was found a few times. The chain has TRBV4-2 and TRBJ1-6; TRBD1 is a possible D gene (6 bases). This CDR3 comprises 16 residues. With 4 bases removed from V and 3 bases from J, the gap between germline ends came to 13 bases. Germline assignment: CDR1 LGHNA and CDR2 YNFKEQ. The CDR3, as DNA: TGTGCCAGCAGCCGCTTCGGACAGAACTATAATTCACCCCTCCACTTT. Translation gives CASSRFGQNYNSPLHF.

This clonotype was found many times. The rearrangement links TRBV20-1 to TRBJ2-1; 16 nucleotides match TRBD2. This CDR3 spans 16 amino acids. J lost 7 bases, V lost 6 bases, and 9 bases had no gene match. CDR1 and CDR2 from the germline V gene are DFQATT and SNEGSKA (reference sequence). CDR3 region: CSAVNPGLAGGNEQFF. In DNA, the CDR3 is TGCAGTGCCGTAAATCCGGGACTAGCGGGAGGGAATGAGCAGTTCTTC.

This clonotype occurred a few times. An end of the junction differs from the germline gene, which may be a read error. V and J are TRBV5-1 and TRBJ1-4; tentatively, D is TRBD1 (6 bases). The germline CDR1 and CDR2 sequences are SGHRS and YFSETQ. CDR3 length: 15 amino acids. The CDR3 region is CTSSLGQTTNEKLFF. CDR3 sequence (DNA): TGCACCAGCAGCTTGGGACAAACAACTAATGAAAAACTGTTTTTT.

The sample holds a few counts of this clonotype. A clone one base away is much larger, so this may be a read error. The chain has TRBV20-1 and TRBJ1-1, with 7 bases identical to TRBD1. This CDR3 is 15 amino acids long. The germline V gene has CDR1 DFQATT and CDR2 SNEGSKA (reference sequence). The CDR3 sequence is CSTRDQTGLRPEAFF. CDR3 nucleotides: TGCAGTACTAGAGACCAGACAGGGCTGAGGCCTGAAGCTTTCTTT.

The chain combines TRBV20-1 with TRBJ2-7, with 7 bases fitting TRBD2. Germline V gene data show CDR1 as DFQATT and CDR2 as SNEGSKA (reference sequence). The CDR3 is made up of 23 amino acids. Here the CDR3 reads CSARDGPLLLLAPILRRRYEQYV. CDR3 coding DNA: TGCAGTGCTAGAGATGGTCCCCTCCTCCTACTAGCGCCTATACTTCGGAGACGGTACGAACAGTACGTC.

Comment on this clonotype: A much larger clone sits a single nucleotide away, making a read error possible. The gene calls are TRBV29-1 and TRBJ1-4, with 7 bases that match TRBD1. Germline V gene data show CDR1 as SQVTM and CDR2 as ANQGSEA. The CDR3 totals 13 residues. V lost 6 bases and J lost 9; bases outside the gene matches: 10. The DNA of the CDR3 is TGCAGCGTCAGGGGACAGCTAGGTAAAAAACTGTTTTTT. It is translated as CSVRGQLGKKLFF.

The table lists this clonotype with a few counts. V usage is TRBV6-1 and J usage is TRBJ1-4, with D possibly being TRBD1 (6 bases). The V gene's germline CDR1 is MNHNS and CDR2 SASEGT. CDR3 length: 16 amino acids. Deletions cut 7 bases from V and 4 bases from J, with 19 bases between. The chain's CDR3 is CASNLLQGGINEKLFF. The DNA for the CDR3 is TGTGCCAGCAACCTACTACAGGGAGGGATTAATGAAAAACTGTTTTTT.

The chain recombines TRBV6-1 with TRBJ1-3, with D unresolved. The V gene lost 8 bases and the J gene lost 4 bases, with 21 bases spanning the gap. CDR1 is MNHNS and CDR2 is SASEGT in the germline V gene. CDR3 length: 16 residues. Here the CDR3 DNA reads TGTGCCAGCGCCACGAGACAAGGTCAGGCGGGAAACACCATATATTTT. Translated, it gives CASATRQGQAGNTIYF.

This clonotype was seen only a few times. A read error may produce the germline difference seen at one junction end. The rearrangement uses TRBV4-1 and TRBJ1-6, with D perhaps TRBD1 (6 bases). This CDR3 spans 15 amino acids. The germline V gene encodes CDR1 MGHRA and CDR2 YSYEKL. The CDR3 DNA follows: TGCGCCAGCAGCCAGGGGGCGAACTATAGTTCACCCCTCCACTTT. It translates to CASSQGANYSSPLHF.

Points on this clonotype: A much larger clone is a single base away; this may be a read error. The chain combines TRBV12-3 or TRBV12-4 with TRBJ2-2; 12 bases line up with TRBD2. The V gene end was trimmed by 6 bases and the J gene end by 5 bases; junction bases not matched to a gene: 7. The CDR3 is 16 amino acids. In DNA, the CDR3 is TGTGCCAGCAGCATTACTAGCGGGAGGACAACCGGGGAGCTGTTTTTT. This codes for CASSITSGRTTGELFF.

This clonotype was found a few times. V gene TRBV5-1 combines with J gene TRBJ2-7, with 7 bases lining up with TRBD1. The CDR3 runs to 14 residues. V shed 0 bases, J shed 3 bases, and the junction held 3 bases outside the gene matches. CDR1 and CDR2 (germline): SGHRS, YFSETQ. CDR3 sequence reads: CASSLDQGVYEQYF. DNA of the CDR3: TGCGCCAGCAGCTTGGATCAGGGGGTCTACGAGCAGTACTTC.

The chain links TRBV7-9 to TRBJ1-4; TRBD1 agrees at 8 bases. In germline, CDR1 is SEHNR, CDR2 FQNEAQ (reference sequence). V lost 1 base, J lost 6 bases, and 4 bases stayed unmatched. The CDR3 length is 15 residues. This CDR3 reads CASSLVGTGYEKLFF. CDR3 coding DNA: TGTGCCAGCAGCTTAGTCGGGACAGGCTATGAAAAACTGTTTTTT. Filled out from reference TRBV7-9 and TRBJ1-4, the complete variable domain reads DTGVSQNPRHKITKRGQNVTFRCDPISEHNRLYWYRQTLGQGPEFLTYFQNEAQLEKSRLLSDRFSAERPKGSFSTLEIQRTEQGDSAMYLCASSLVGTGYEKLFFGSGTQLSVL.

About this clonotype itself: No conserved phenylalanine or tryptophan ends this CDR3, so it is likely a read error. The chain recombines TRBV6-5 with TRBJ2-1; no clear D gene. Germline lookup yields CDR1 MNHEY and CDR2 SVGAGI. CDR3 length: 14 amino acids. V lost 5 bases and J 1 base, leaving 9 bases between the germline ends. The CDR3 sequence: CASSREGSYNEQFL. CDR3 in DNA: TGTGCCAGCAGTCGAGAAGGGTCCTACAATGAGCAGTTCTTG.

As concerns this clonotype: At one end, the junction sequence differs from germline, possibly due to a read error. The chain recombines TRBV13 with TRBJ2-1; maybe TRBD1 (6 bases). Germline V gene lookup returns CDR1 PRHDT and CDR2 FYEKMQ (reference sequence). The CDR3 is made up of 15 amino acids. CDR3 in amino acids: CASPPRGFGYNEEFF. The CDR3, as DNA: TGTGCCAGCCCACCGAGGGGGTTCGGCTACAATGAGGAGTTCTTC.

Details on this clonotype: This may be a read error: a much more frequent sequence differs by one nucleotide. The V gene is TRBV5-5, the J gene TRBJ2-2, with D possibly matching TRBD2 (5 bases). The CDR3 totals 13 residues. The germline V gene has CDR1 SGHKS and CDR2 YYEKEE (reference sequence). CDR3: CASTPPDTGELLF. Written as DNA, the CDR3 is TGTGCCAGTACCCCCCCAGACACCGGGGAGCTGTTGTTT.

This clonotype was seen at least ten times. J is TRBJ2-1 and V is TRBV11-2; 10 bases line up with TRBD1. V lost 0 bases to trimming and J lost 7 bases; unmatched junction nucleotides: 9. The length of the CDR3 is 17 residues. Germline values: CDR1 SGHAT, CDR2 FQNNGV. CDR3 residues: CASSLEGMGQGRNEQFF. The CDR3 DNA reads as TGTGCCAGCAGCTTAGAGGGAATGGGACAGGGGAGGAATGAGCAGTTCTTC. The whole variable domain, filled in from reference TRBV11-2 and TRBJ2-1, reads EAGVAQSPRYKIIEKRQSVAFWCNPISGHATLYWYQQILGQGPKLLIQFQNNGVVDDSQLPKDRFSAERLKGVDSTLKIQPAKLEDSAVYLCASSLEGMGQGRNEQFFGPGTRLTVL.

This clonotype was seen ten or more times. V is TRBV29-1 and J is TRBJ2-5; 8 bases agree with TRBD1. The germline V gene encodes CDR1 SQVTM and CDR2 ANQGSEA. This CDR3 comprises 11 residues. The J segment lost 5 bases and the V segment lost 7 bases, leaving 3 bases of the junction unmatched. The CDR3 region is CSADREETQYF. CDR3 coding DNA: TGCAGCGCGGACAGGGAGGAGACCCAGTACTTC.

About this clonotype: At one of its ends the junction is not consistent with the germline gene, which may arise from a read error. The V gene is TRBV11-2, the J gene TRBJ2-1, with D uncertain. The CDR3 has 13 residues. The germline CDR1 and CDR2 sequences are SGHAT and FQNNGV. The CDR3 is CANSFVLNNEQFF. In DNA, the CDR3 is TGTGCCAACAGTTTCGTGCTCAACAATGAGCAGTTTTTC.

The rearrangement joins TRBV5-1 to TRBJ2-2; 14 bases are shared with TRBD2. With V trimmed by 0 bases and J by 4 bases, 11 bases remained unmatched. CDR1 and CDR2 (germline): SGHRS, YFSETQ. This CDR3 contains 20 residues. CDR3 residues: CASSLGLAGGPSYRTGELFF. CDR3 nucleotide sequence: TGCGCCAGCAGCTTGGGACTAGCGGGAGGGCCAAGCTATCGCACCGGGGAGCTGTTTTTT.

The V gene is TRBV4-1, the J gene TRBJ2-7; D possibly corresponds to TRBD1 (5 bases). The V gene lost 5 bases and the J gene lost 5 bases, with 13 bases spanning the gap. Germline V gives CDR1 MGHRA, CDR2 YSYEKL. The CDR3 spans 13 residues. CDR3 region: CASSFDRLHEQYF. CDR3 sequence (DNA): TGCGCCAGCAGCTTCGACAGACTCCACGAGCAGTACTTC.

Points on this clonotype: A junction boundary mismatches the germline segment, possibly from a read error. The chain joins TRBV11-2 to TRBJ2-2, with D possibly TRBD2 on 5 matching bases. CDR3 length: 16 amino acids. Germline lookup yields CDR1 SGHAT and CDR2 FQNNGV. The CDR3 nucleotides read TGTGCCAGCAGCTTACAGAGAAAACGGCACACCGGGGAGCTGTATTTT. Translated, it gives CASSLQRKRHTGELYF. Complete variable domain (other parts from reference TRBV11-2 and TRBJ2-2): EAGVAQSPRYKIIEKRQSVAFWCNPISGHATLYWYQQILGQGPKLLIQFQNNGVVDDSQLPKDRFSAERLKGVDSTLKIQPAKLEDSAVYLCASSLQRKRHTGELYFGEGSRLTVL.

A word on this clonotype: One junction end disagrees with the germline gene, perhaps due to a read error. The chain is built from TRBV6-1 and TRBJ1-5; D not certain. The germline CDR1 and CDR2 sequences are MNHNS and SASEGT. The CDR3 runs 15 residues. CDR3 nucleotide sequence: TGTGCCAACAGTGAATCGGGCAGGCCTAATCGGCCCCAGCATTTT. Translating it yields CANSESGRPNRPQHF.

This clonotype was detected ten times or more. V gene TRBV6-2 or TRBV6-3 combines with J gene TRBJ2-5, with 8 bases aligning to TRBD2. Germline V gene lookup returns CDR1 MNHEY and CDR2 SVGEGT. J lost 3 bases, V lost 8 bases, and 11 bases had no gene match. The CDR3 length is 15 residues. In DNA form, the CDR3 reads TGTGCCAGCGGGAAGGCGGGAGGAGGGGAAGAGACCCAGTACTTC. Its translation is CASGKAGGGEETQYF.

Notes on this clonotype: The junction does not match germline at one end; this may be a read error. The chain couples TRBV11-3 to TRBJ2-1, with 7 positions matching TRBD2. Per the germline V gene, CDR1 is SGHNT and CDR2 is YENEEA. The CDR3 runs to 17 residues. The chain's CDR3 is CASSSGVVGGPYNERFF. The CDR3 DNA sequence: TGTGCCAGCAGCTCGGGAGTAGTGGGAGGGCCCTACAATGAGCGGTTCTTC.

On this clonotype itself: This CDR3 is missing its conserved last phenylalanine or tryptophan, likely due to a read error. The chain has TRBV20-1 and TRBJ1-1; D unclear. CDR3 length: 14 amino acids. The germline gives CDR1 DFQATT, CDR2 SNEGSKA (reference sequence). In DNA, the CDR3 is TGCAGAGCTAGAGATCAAAACTTGAACACTGAAGCTTTCATT. This gives the protein CRARDQNLNTEAFI.

This clonotype has just a few counts. The genes are TRBV20-1 and TRBJ2-7; unclear D gene. CDR1 and CDR2 from the germline V gene are DFQATT and SNEGSKA (reference sequence). The CDR3 sequence is 14 residues long. V lost 4 bases and J 1 base, leaving 14 bases between the germline ends. The CDR3 region is CSATPGVGSYEQYF. The DNA of the CDR3 is TGCAGTGCTACCCCTGGTGTGGGATCCTACGAGCAGTACTTC.

With regard to this clonotype: The final CDR3 position lacks the conserved phenylalanine or tryptophan, pointing to a likely read error. The CDR3 DNA reads TGTGCCAGCAGTTACCGCAGCGGTGCAAACACAGATATGCAGTATTTG. Translation gives CASSYRSGANTDMQYL. The rearrangement links TRBV6-5 to TRBJ2-3; a weak D match, TRBD2 (5 bases). Germline loops: CDR1 MNHEY, CDR2 SVGAGI. The CDR3 extends over 16 amino acids.

The chain links TRBV7-3 to TRBJ1-6, with 8 bases lining up with TRBD1. J was trimmed by 4 bases and V by 2 bases; bases with no gene match: 19. The CDR3 contains 21 residues. Germline CDR1 and CDR2: SGHTA and FQGTGA. The CDR3 reads CASSLVVNASRGLLYNSPLHF. Here the CDR3 DNA reads TGTGCCAGCAGCTTAGTCGTGAATGCATCCAGGGGGCTCCTGTATAATTCACCCCTCCACTTT. Full variable domain (rest looked up from reference TRBV7-3 and TRBJ1-6): GAGVSQTPSNKVTEKGKYVELRCDPISGHTALYWYRQSLGQGPEFLIYFQGTGAADDSGLPNDRFFAVRPEGSVSTLKIQRTERGDSAVYLCASSLVVNASRGLLYNSPLHFGNGTRLTVT.